Presented here are 21 T cell receptor beta chains from one specimen sequenced in a study of vaccination effects on CD4 cells after COVID-19. The method was immunoSEQ multiplex PCR; TCRdb's version includes in-frame clones alone and lacks a portion of them. The table shows 72,000 or so clones, with 74% occurring only once. Between days 9 and 11 of culture, CD4+ T cells were separated out. Participants were given two doses of BNT162b2 or mRNA-1273 vaccine. Their antigen targets remain unknown. The material sequenced was CD4+ T cells from PBMCs cultured without peptide, taken after COVID-19 vaccination. The receptors stem from a human donor who received a COVID-19 vaccine.

The table lists this clone with a few counts. The chain carries TRBV12-3 or TRBV12-4 and TRBJ2-3; 12 bases are a match to TRBD2. J was trimmed by 7 bases and V by 10 bases; bases with no gene match: 3. This CDR3 has 12 residues. CDR3 in amino acids: CATSGGAYTQYF. CDR3 nucleotides: TGTGCCACTAGCGGGGGGGCTTATACGCAGTATTTT.

The chain combines TRBV7-7 with TRBJ2-1; D might be TRBD2 (5 bases). Trimming took off 5 bases at V and 1 base at J, with 15 bases between the two ends. Germline values: CDR1 SSHAT, CDR2 FNYEAQ (reference sequence). CDR3 length: 16 residues. CDR3 amino acids: CASSTRRRSSYNEQFF. For the CDR3, the DNA is TGTGCCAGCAGCACCCGACGGAGGTCTTCCTACAATGAGCAGTTCTTC.

The rearrangement uses TRBV6-5 and TRBJ2-5; the D gene is possibly TRBD1 (5 bases). CDR1 MNHEY and CDR2 SVGAGI come from the germline V gene. V shed 2 bases and J shed 4 bases, with 14 bases lying between them. The CDR3 loop spans 15 amino acids. The chain's CDR3 is CASSYNSQGPETQYF. The CDR3 DNA follows: TGTGCCAGCAGTTACAACTCCCAGGGTCCAGAGACCCAGTACTTC.

The chain joins TRBV6-1 to TRBJ1-1; maybe TRBD1 (5 bases). Trimming cost V 2 bases and J 4 bases, with 11 bases left between them. Germline CDR1 MNHNS, CDR2 SASEGT. The CDR3 spans 14 residues. The CDR3 bases are TGTGCCAGCAGTGAATTGGAGGGGAGCACTGAAGCTTTCTTT. This translates into CASSELEGSTEAFF.

CDR3 sequence (DNA): TGTGCCAGCAGTTACTCGACCCCACGCTCTGGAAACACCATATATTTT. Amino acids: CASSYSTPRSGNTIYF. The rearrangement uses TRBV6-5 and TRBJ1-3; unclear D gene. CDR1 MNHEY and CDR2 SVGAGI come from the germline V gene. The CDR3 has 16 residues. V was pared by 0 bases and J by 0 bases, with 9 bases between.

The chain joins TRBV4-3 to TRBJ2-2, with TRBD1 as a possible D gene (5 bases). Germline CDR1 LGHNA, CDR2 YSLEER. The CDR3 consists of 16 residues. V lost 0 bases, J lost 9 bases, and 17 bases lay in between. The CDR3 loop is CASSQDSQGYRWELFF. The CDR3 region has the DNA TGCGCCAGCAGCCAAGATAGTCAGGGTTATAGGTGGGAGCTGTTTTTT.

The V and J genes are TRBV24-1 and TRBJ2-6; unclear D gene. The CDR3 length is 15 residues. The V gene's germline CDR1 is KGHDR and CDR2 SFDVKD. Trimming removed 0 bases from V and 4 bases from J, with 6 bases in between. The CDR3 DNA sequence: TGTGCCACCAGTGATTTGACAGACGGGGCCAACGTCCTGACTTTC. Translated, it gives CATSDLTDGANVLTF.

This clone was detected once. This chain joins TRBV11-1 and TRBJ2-1, with a weak D call TRBD2 (6 bases). Trimming removed 5 bases from V and 4 bases from J, with 12 bases in between. CDR1 and CDR2 (germline): SGHAT, FQDESV (reference sequence). This CDR3 is built from 14 residues. The CDR3 DNA is TGTGCCAGCAGCGACGGGACTCCTTACAATGAGCAGTTCTTC. This translates into CASSDGTPYNEQFF.

This clone was recorded only once. V gene TRBV5-4 combines with J gene TRBJ1-2, with a tentative D call TRBD1 (6 bases). The CDR3 consists of 13 residues. Trimming took off 3 bases at V and 8 bases at J, with 14 bases between the two ends. The germline CDR1 and CDR2 sequences are SGHNT and YYREEE (reference sequence). The CDR3 region is CASSSETGQGYTF. The CDR3 coding sequence is TGTGCCAGCAGCTCTGAGACAGGTCAGGGCTACACCTTC.

This clone showed up just a few times. V and J are TRBV5-6 and TRBJ1-1; TRBD1 matches 8 bases. Unmatched junction bases numbered 9, after V lost 4 bases and J lost 1 base. In germline, CDR1 is SGHDT, CDR2 YYEEEE. The CDR3 totals 16 residues. Here the CDR3 reads CASSPLRTGKNTEAFF. CDR3 sequence (DNA): TGTGCCAGCAGCCCACTCAGGACAGGGAAGAACACTGAAGCTTTCTTT. Based on the CDR3 plus reference TRBV5-6 and TRBJ1-1, the full variable domain is DAGVTQSPTHLIKTRGQQVTLRCSPKSGHDTVSWYQQALGQGPQFIFQYYEEEERQRGNFPDRFSGHQFPNYSSELNVNALLLGDSALYLCASSPLRTGKNTEAFFGQGTRLTVV.

This chain joins TRBV7-9 and TRBJ2-5; 14 nucleotides line up with TRBD2. The germline CDR1 and CDR2 sequences are SEHNR and FQNEAQ (reference sequence). V lost 4 bases, J lost 6 bases, and 10 bases stayed unmatched. The CDR3 runs 17 residues. CDR3 DNA: TGTGCCAGCAGCTCCAACCCAGGGACTAGCGGGGGTCAGACCCAGTACTTC. It specifies CASSSNPGTSGGQTQYF.

J is TRBJ2-1 and V is TRBV5-1, with D perhaps TRBD1 (5 bases). The CDR3 is 16 residues long. Germline V gives CDR1 SGHRS, CDR2 YFSETQ. V lost 1 base and J 3 bases, leaving 14 bases between the germline ends. CDR3 residues: CASSLRGGNNYNEQFF. CDR3 nucleotides: TGCGCCAGCAGCTTGAGGGGTGGGAACAACTACAATGAGCAGTTCTTC.

For the CDR3, the DNA is TGCGCCAGCAGCTTATCAAGGGAGGTAGGCACTGAAGCTTTCTTT. Encoded protein: CASSLSREVGTEAFF. The rearrangement links TRBV5-1 to TRBJ1-1; D remains unclear. The V end lost 2 bases, the J end lost 4 bases, and 15 bases lay between the germline ends. Germline V gene sequence: CDR1 SGHRS, CDR2 YFSETQ. This CDR3 has 15 amino acids.

In its sample, this clone was seen a few times. The chain couples TRBV4-2 to TRBJ1-4; 12 positions match TRBD1. Germline V lookup: CDR1 LGHNA, CDR2 YNFKEQ. V trimming: 4 bases; J trimming: 5 bases; junction bases outside the gene matches: 8. The CDR3 loop spans 17 amino acids. The chain's CDR3 is CASSRQGQGAENEKLFF. The CDR3 DNA reads as TGTGCCAGCAGCCGCCAGGGACAGGGGGCCGAAAATGAAAAACTGTTTTTT.

The chain is built from TRBV25-1 and TRBJ2-5; TRBD2 matches 7 bases. The CDR3 totals 11 residues. The germline gives CDR1 MGHDK, CDR2 SYGVNS. Trimming removed 6 bases from V and 5 bases from J; junction bases left unmatched: 0. The CDR3 sequence: CASSGGETQYF. Written as DNA, the CDR3 is TGTGCCAGCAGCGGGGGGGAGACCCAGTACTTC.

This chain links TRBV5-6 with TRBJ2-3, with no clear D. V lost 2 bases, J lost 6 bases, and 7 bases lay in between. This CDR3 comprises 12 residues. CDR1 SGHDT and CDR2 YYEEEE come from the germline V gene. In DNA form, the CDR3 reads TGTGCCAGCAGCTTATGGCGGGATACGCAGTATTTT. The encoded protein is CASSLWRDTQYF.

The chain has TRBV2 and TRBJ2-1, with 8 positions matching TRBD2. Trimming removed 2 bases from V and 6 bases from J; junction bases left unmatched: 6. Germline V gives CDR1 SNHLY, CDR2 FYNNEI. The CDR3 has 15 amino acids. CDR3 nucleotides: TGTGCCAGCAGTGAACTAGCGGGCTCGATCAATGAGCAGTTCTTC. Protein sequence: CASSELAGSINEQFF. Variable domain in full (rest from reference TRBV2 and TRBJ2-1): EPEVTQTPSHQVTQMGQEVILRCVPISNHLYFYWYRQILGQKVEFLVSFYNNEISEKSEIFDDQFSVERPDGSNFTLKIRSTKLEDSAMYFCASSELAGSINEQFFGPGTRLTVL.

The J gene is TRBJ1-2, the V gene TRBV20-1; D not certain. Looked up from germline, CDR1 is DFQATT and CDR2 is SNEGSKA (reference sequence). The CDR3 consists of 11 residues. V was shortened by 6 bases and J by 1 base, with 6 bases between the two germline ends. This chain's CDR3 is CSADFNYGYTF. The CDR3 DNA reads as TGCAGTGCGGACTTTAACTATGGCTACACCTTC.

The chain is built from TRBV6-5 and TRBJ1-2; no firm D call. The V gene lost 6 bases and the J gene lost 2 bases, with 16 bases spanning the gap. The CDR3 sequence is 15 residues long. Germline V gene sequence: CDR1 MNHEY, CDR2 SVGAGI. The CDR3 here is CASRLGREGNYGYTF. In nucleotides, the CDR3 is TGTGCCAGCAGGCTAGGCCGGGAAGGCAACTATGGCTACACCTTC.

J is TRBJ2-2 and V is TRBV5-1; D ambiguous. The CDR3 covers 14 residues. The ends were cut back, 4 bases at V and 6 bases at J, with 13 bases in the middle. The germline V gene encodes CDR1 SGHRS and CDR2 YFSETQ. CDR3 sequence: CASSPGRAPGELFF. The CDR3 DNA reads TGCGCCAGCAGCCCGGGCCGGGCCCCCGGGGAGCTGTTTTTT.

This chain connects TRBV5-6 to TRBJ1-2; tentative D call: TRBD1 (5 bases). Germline CDR1 and CDR2: SGHDT and YYEEEE. V was cut by 1 base and J by 8 bases, with 18 bases left in between. CDR3 length: 15 residues. The CDR3 coding sequence is TGTGCCAGCAGCTTGTTGGGGGGGACTTCGGGGGGCTACACCTTC. It translates to CASSLLGGTSGGYTF.